The 22 T cell receptor beta chains in this list originate from one sample, sequenced in a study of T cell responses to AZD1222 COVID-19 vaccine. TCRdb's table, derived via immunoSEQ multiplex PCR, lists solely in-frame clones and lacks some. The sample comprises around 140,000 clones, more than 90% of which are singletons, and 1.5% to 2% rests with the top ten. The material was peripheral blood, obtained on day 0 of AZD1222 vaccination. The source of these receptors is an adult in good health.

This CDR3 reads CASSQEAGGPDTQYF. The CDR3 nucleotides are TGTGCCAGCAGCCAAGAAGCGGGAGGGCCAGATACGCAGTATTTT. The V call is TRBV4-2, the J call TRBJ2-3; the match to TRBD2 covers 10 bases. The CDR3 extends over 15 amino acids. Germline lookup yields CDR1 LGHNA and CDR2 YNFKEQ. Trimming removed 0 bases from V and 4 bases from J; junction bases left unmatched: 1.

The gene calls are TRBV19 and TRBJ1-1; the D gene is possibly TRBD1 (5 bases). V lost 6 bases, J lost 2 bases, and 19 bases lay in between. Germline V gives CDR1 LNHDA, CDR2 SQIVND (reference sequence). The CDR3 consists of 16 residues. CDR3 DNA: TGTGCCAGTAGAAACTCAGGGCACTTTGGAAACACTGAAGCTTTCTTT. This gives the protein CASRNSGHFGNTEAFF. The full variable domain, rest sourced from reference TRBV19 and TRBJ1-1, is DGGITQSPKYLFRKEGQNVTLSCEQNLNHDAMYWYRQDPGQGLRLIYYSQIVNDFQKGDIAEGYSVSREKKESFPLTVTSAQKNPTAFYLCASRNSGHFGNTEAFFGQGTRLTVV.

The V call is TRBV29-1, the J call TRBJ2-3; the D is unclear. There are 14 residues in the CDR3. The germline CDR1 and CDR2 sequences are SQVTM and ANQGSEA. Deletions cut 4 bases from V and 5 bases from J, with 16 bases between. The CDR3 region has the DNA TGCAGCGTTGCGGCAGCGCTCAACCTAGATACGCAGTATTTT. Translating gives CSVAAALNLDTQYF.

CDR3 amino acids: CASSPGLNNEQFF. CDR3 nucleotide sequence: TGTGCCAGCAGTCCCGGACTTAACAATGAGCAGTTCTTC. The rearrangement uses TRBV28 and TRBJ2-1, with D tentatively TRBD2 (5 bases). Germline V gene data show CDR1 as MDHEN and CDR2 as SYDVKM. The CDR3 is 13 amino acids. The V and J ends lost 5 bases and 5 bases respectively, with 10 bases between them.

For this clone: The limits of the CDR3 on the DNA are not certain, so only TCRdb's listed CDR3 is given. This chain links TRBV27 with TRBJ1-1. Per the germline V gene, CDR1 is MNHEY and CDR2 is SMNVEV (reference sequence). The CDR3 totals 14 residues, both ends included. The CDR3: CASSFGEGNTEAFF.

The chain is built from TRBV11-2 and TRBJ1-2; unclear D gene. There are 13 residues in the CDR3. Trimming stripped 5 bases from V and 8 bases from J, with 15 bases between. Germline assignment: CDR1 SGHAT and CDR2 FQNNGV. The CDR3 DNA follows: TGTGCCAGCAGCGGCACGGTCCAGAGCGGCTACACCTTC. It translates to CASSGTVQSGYTF.

The V gene is TRBV7-8, the J gene TRBJ1-1, with 8 nucleotides matching TRBD1. The CDR3 is made up of 15 amino acids. The junction had 9 bases not matched to a gene; V was cut back by 7 bases and J by 2 bases. Germline V CDR1 and CDR2: SGHVS, FQNEAQ. The CDR3 protein is CASIPNRGGNTEAFF. CDR3 in DNA: TGTGCCAGCATCCCAAACAGGGGGGGAAACACTGAAGCTTTCTTT.

This clone was seen only once. The chain carries TRBV5-1 and TRBJ2-5; D could derive from TRBD1 or TRBD2 (5 bases each). The CDR3 sequence is 14 residues long. With 4 bases removed from V and 5 bases from J, the gap between germline ends came to 15 bases. Germline V gene sequence: CDR1 SGHRS, CDR2 YFSETQ. CDR3 in amino acids: CASSIGASWETQYF. CDR3 sequence (DNA): TGCGCCAGCAGCATCGGGGCCTCCTGGGAGACCCAGTACTTC. The entire variable domain, with the rest obtained from reference TRBV5-1 and TRBJ2-5, is as follows: KAGVTQTPRYLIKTRGQQVTLSCSPISGHRSVSWYQQTPGQGLQFLFEYFSETQRNKGNFPGRFSGRQFSNSRSEMNVSTLELGDSALYLCASSIGASWETQYFGPGTRLLVL.

The chain has TRBV6-5 and TRBJ1-6; no clear D. With 2 bases removed from V and 7 bases from J, the gap between germline ends came to 3 bases. The germline CDR1 and CDR2 sequences are MNHEY and SVGAGI. This CDR3 has 12 residues. CDR3 sequence reads: CASSYGNSPLHF. In nucleotides, the CDR3 is TGTGCCAGCAGTTACGGGAATTCACCCCTCCACTTT.

The V gene is TRBV7-3, the J gene TRBJ2-1, with 7 bases matching TRBD2. Germline loops: CDR1 SGHTA, CDR2 FQGTGA. J lost 6 bases, V lost 7 bases, and 15 bases had no gene match. The CDR3 runs to 16 residues. CDR3 nucleotides: TGTGCCAGCACCAGCCACGGGGCGGGAGAGGGCAATGAGCAGTTCTTC. Residues: CASTSHGAGEGNEQFF.

The count of this clone is one. The chain uses TRBV9 and TRBJ1-1; possible D gene TRBD1, 5 bases. Deletions cut 2 bases from V and 4 bases from J, with 9 bases between. Germline CDR1 SGDLS, CDR2 YYNGEE. The CDR3 contains 13 residues. This chain's CDR3 is CASSVGTGTEAFF. In DNA form, the CDR3 reads TGTGCCAGCAGCGTGGGGACGGGCACTGAAGCTTTCTTT. Based on the CDR3 plus reference TRBV9 and TRBJ1-1, the full variable domain is DSGVTQTPKHLITATGQRVTLRCSPRSGDLSVYWYQQSLDQGLQFLIQYYNGEERAKGNILERFSAQQFPDLHSELNLSSLELGDSALYFCASSVGTGTEAFFGQGTRLTVV.

The gene calls are TRBV18 and TRBJ2-7; D is unclear. V shed 3 bases and J shed 1 base, with 10 bases lying between them. CDR3 length: 14 amino acids. Per the germline V gene, CDR1 is KGHSH and CDR2 is LQKENI. CDR3 coding DNA: TGTGCCAGCTCACCGCGGCAGCTTTCCTACGAGCAGTACTTC. Residues: CASSPRQLSYEQYF.

This chain uses TRBV3-1 (or the pseudogene TRBV3-2) with TRBJ2-2; D call uncertain. V was cut by 1 base and J by 5 bases, with 8 bases left in between. Germline values: CDR1 LGHDT, CDR2 YNNKEL (reference sequence). CDR3 length: 14 residues. CDR3 residues: CASSQAFGTGELFF. CDR3 nucleotides: TGTGCCAGCAGCCAAGCGTTCGGGACCGGGGAGCTGTTTTTT.

The rearrangement uses TRBV6-5 and TRBJ1-5; possibly TRBD1 for D (6 bases). V was clipped by 5 bases and J by 4 bases, with 15 bases between them. This CDR3 is 15 amino acids long. The germline CDR1 and CDR2 sequences are MNHEY and SVGAGI. This chain's CDR3 is CASSQDRLGNQPQHF. Written as DNA, the CDR3 is TGTGCCAGCAGTCAGGACAGACTCGGGAATCAGCCCCAGCATTTT.

The chain carries TRBV5-4 and TRBJ2-1; maybe TRBD2 (8 bases). The CDR3 totals 17 residues. The germline V and J ends were trimmed by 3 bases and 0 bases, with 16 bases remaining between them. Germline loops: CDR1 SGHNT, CDR2 YYREEE (reference sequence). CDR3 coding DNA: TGTGCCAGCAGCTCGGGAGGGGGCAGGGGCTCCTACAATGAGCAGTTCTTC. Translated: CASSSGGGRGSYNEQFF.

This rearrangement joins TRBV2 to TRBJ2-7; tentative D call: TRBD2 (5 bases). Trimming took 8 bases from V and 8 from J, leaving 25 bases between them. This CDR3 region has 15 residues. Germline assignment: CDR1 SNHLY and CDR2 FYNNEI. The CDR3 region is CASGGWESPLNQQYF. As DNA, the CDR3 is TGTGCCAGCGGAGGATGGGAGAGCCCATTAAACCAGCAGTACTTC.

The chain joins TRBV27 to TRBJ2-7, with 7 bases aligning to TRBD1. This CDR3 has 15 amino acids. Germline values: CDR1 MNHEY, CDR2 SMNVEV (reference sequence). With 3 bases clipped from V and 6 bases from J, the junction kept 11 bases outside the gene matches. This CDR3 reads CASSFTGQDLGEQYF. The DNA of the CDR3 is TGTGCCAGCAGTTTTACTGGACAGGATCTAGGCGAGCAGTACTTC.

V gene TRBV7-9 combines with J gene TRBJ2-7, with D tentatively TRBD1 or TRBD2 (5 bases each). Germline V gene sequence: CDR1 SEHNR, CDR2 FQNEAQ (reference sequence). This CDR3 has 15 residues. V shed 2 bases and J shed 1 base, with 12 bases lying between them. The CDR3 region is CASSLTGPPSYEQYF. In DNA, the CDR3 is TGTGCCAGCAGCTTAACGGGGCCGCCTTCCTACGAGCAGTACTTC. The complete variable domain, with remaining parts taken from reference TRBV7-9 and TRBJ2-7, reads DTGVSQNPRHKITKRGQNVTFRCDPISEHNRLYWYRQTLGQGPEFLTYFQNEAQLEKSRLLSDRFSAERPKGSFSTLEIQRTEQGDSAMYLCASSLTGPPSYEQYFGPGTRLTVT.

This chain connects TRBV9 to TRBJ2-3; 14 bases are shared with TRBD2. Trimming at V came to 0 bases and at J to 6 bases, leaving 6 bases not matched to a gene. CDR3 length: 17 amino acids. The germline gives CDR1 SGDLS, CDR2 YYNGEE. Written as DNA, the CDR3 is TGTGCCAGCAGCGTAGGTGGGACTAGCGGGGGTTCGGATACGCAGTATTTT. It encodes CASSVGGTSGGSDTQYF.

V and J are TRBV9 and TRBJ1-2; 7 bases are a match to TRBD1. V lost 0 bases, J lost 7 bases, and 12 bases stayed unmatched. This CDR3 contains 16 residues. Germline CDR1 and CDR2: SGDLS and YYNGEE. The CDR3 DNA follows: TGTGCCAGCAGCGTAGGGGGGACAGTTAGGCAGGGTGGCTACACCTTC. This gives the protein CASSVGGTVRQGGYTF. Variable domain in full (rest from reference TRBV9 and TRBJ1-2): DSGVTQTPKHLITATGQRVTLRCSPRSGDLSVYWYQQSLDQGLQFLIQYYNGEERAKGNILERFSAQQFPDLHSELNLSSLELGDSALYFCASSVGGTVRQGGYTFGSGTRLTVV.

The chain combines TRBV28 with TRBJ2-1, with 8 bases fitting TRBD1. Germline CDR1 MDHEN, CDR2 SYDVKM. Trimming removed 11 bases from V and 4 bases from J; junction bases left unmatched: 7. The CDR3 extends over 13 amino acids. CDR3 DNA sequence: TGTGCCCTGGGGGGACAGGCGTACAATGAGCAGTTCTTC. Its protein is CALGGQAYNEQFF.

The chain uses TRBV6-5 and TRBJ1-5; TRBD1 aligns across 7 bases. The junction had 1 base not matched to a gene; V was cut back by 3 bases and J by 2 bases. Germline CDR1 is MNHEY and CDR2 is SVGAGI. There are 14 residues in the CDR3. In DNA, the CDR3 is TGTGCCAGCAGTTATACAGGGGGCAATCAGCCCCAGCATTTT. It codes for CASSYTGGNQPQHF.